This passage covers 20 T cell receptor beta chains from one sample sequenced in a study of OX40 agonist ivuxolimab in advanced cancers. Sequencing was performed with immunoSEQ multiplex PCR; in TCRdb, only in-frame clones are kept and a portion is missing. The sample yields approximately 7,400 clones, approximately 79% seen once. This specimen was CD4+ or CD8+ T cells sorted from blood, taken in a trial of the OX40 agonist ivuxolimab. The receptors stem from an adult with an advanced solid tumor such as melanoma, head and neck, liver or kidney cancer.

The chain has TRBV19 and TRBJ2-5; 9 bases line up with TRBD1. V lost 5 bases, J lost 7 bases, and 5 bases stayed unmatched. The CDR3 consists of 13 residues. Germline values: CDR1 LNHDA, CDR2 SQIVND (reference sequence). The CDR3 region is CASSLDRGGTQYF. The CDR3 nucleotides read TGTGCCAGTAGTCTCGACAGGGGGGGGACCCAGTACTTC.

CDR3 protein: CASSLIQSSYNEQFF. CDR3 coding DNA: TGTGCCAGCAGCTTGATACAGAGCTCCTACAATGAGCAGTTCTTC. This rearrangement joins TRBV7-9 to TRBJ2-1; D unclear. The CDR3 covers 15 residues. Trimming pared 3 bases from V and 0 bases from J, leaving 9 bases between. Per the germline V gene, CDR1 is SEHNR and CDR2 is FQNEAQ (reference sequence).

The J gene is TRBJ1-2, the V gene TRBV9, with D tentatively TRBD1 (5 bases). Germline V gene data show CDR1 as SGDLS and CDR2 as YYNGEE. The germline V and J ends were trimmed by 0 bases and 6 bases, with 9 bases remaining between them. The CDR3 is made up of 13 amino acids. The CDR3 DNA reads TGTGCCAGCAGCGTAGGCCAGGGAGATGGCTACACCTTC. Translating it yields CASSVGQGDGYTF.

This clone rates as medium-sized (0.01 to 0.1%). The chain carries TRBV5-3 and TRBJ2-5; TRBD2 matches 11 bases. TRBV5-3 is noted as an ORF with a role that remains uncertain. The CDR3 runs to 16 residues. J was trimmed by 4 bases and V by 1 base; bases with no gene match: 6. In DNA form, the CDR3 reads TGTGCCAGAAGCTTGAGGGCTAGCGGGGGGTCAGAGACCCAGTACTTC. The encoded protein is CARSLRASGGSETQYF.

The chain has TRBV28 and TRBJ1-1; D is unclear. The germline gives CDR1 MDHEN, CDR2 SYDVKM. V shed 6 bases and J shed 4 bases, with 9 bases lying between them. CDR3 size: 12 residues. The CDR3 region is CASREGLTEAFF. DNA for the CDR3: TGTGCCAGCAGGGAGGGTCTCACTGAAGCTTTCTTT.

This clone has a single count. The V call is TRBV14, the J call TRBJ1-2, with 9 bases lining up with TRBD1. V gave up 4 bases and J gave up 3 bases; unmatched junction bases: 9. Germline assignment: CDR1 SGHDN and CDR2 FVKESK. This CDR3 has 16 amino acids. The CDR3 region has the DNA TGTGCCAGCAGCCCAACCGGGACAGGGTTTGACTATGGCTACACCTTC. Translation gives CASSPTGTGFDYGYTF.

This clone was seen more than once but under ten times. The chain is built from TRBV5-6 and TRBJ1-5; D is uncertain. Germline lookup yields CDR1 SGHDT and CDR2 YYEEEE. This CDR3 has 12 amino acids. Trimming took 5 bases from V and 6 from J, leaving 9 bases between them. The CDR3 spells CASSAGSQPQHF. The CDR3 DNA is TGTGCCAGCAGTGCGGGGTCTCAGCCCCAGCATTTT. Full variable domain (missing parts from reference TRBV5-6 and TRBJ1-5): DAGVTQSPTHLIKTRGQQVTLRCSPKSGHDTVSWYQQALGQGPQFIFQYYEEEERQRGNFPDRFSGHQFPNYSSELNVNALLLGDSALYLCASSAGSQPQHFGDGTRLSIL.

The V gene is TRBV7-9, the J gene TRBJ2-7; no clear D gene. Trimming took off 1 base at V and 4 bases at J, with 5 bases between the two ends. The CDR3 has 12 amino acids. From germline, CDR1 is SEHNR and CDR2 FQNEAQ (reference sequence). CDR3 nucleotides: TGTGCCAGCAGCTTAGTGGGTTACGAGCAGTACTTC. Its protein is CASSLVGYEQYF.

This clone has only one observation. In nucleotides, the CDR3 is TGTGCCAGCAGCTTAAAGGGCGTCATGAACACTGAAGCTTTCTTT. Translation gives CASSLKGVMNTEAFF. The chain employs TRBV7-2 and TRBJ1-1; D gene uncertain. There are 15 residues in the CDR3. Germline values: CDR1 SGHTA, CDR2 FQGNSA. The germline V and J ends were trimmed by 2 bases and 0 bases, with 10 bases remaining between them.

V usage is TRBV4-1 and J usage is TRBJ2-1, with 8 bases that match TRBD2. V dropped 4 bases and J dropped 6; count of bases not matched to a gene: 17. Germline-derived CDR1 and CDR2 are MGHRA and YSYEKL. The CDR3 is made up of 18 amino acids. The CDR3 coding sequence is TGCGCCAGCAGCCCCCGCGGGGAGGTTGCGGGGGGCCCCAATGAGCAGTTCTTC. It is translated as CASSPRGEVAGGPNEQFF.

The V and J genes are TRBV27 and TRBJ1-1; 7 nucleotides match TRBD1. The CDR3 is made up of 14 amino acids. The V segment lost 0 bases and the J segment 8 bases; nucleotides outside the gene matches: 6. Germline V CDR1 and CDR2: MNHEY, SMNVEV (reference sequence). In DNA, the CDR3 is TGTGCCAGCAGTTTATCGGGACAGCCTCACGAAGCTTTCTTT. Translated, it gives CASSLSGQPHEAFF.

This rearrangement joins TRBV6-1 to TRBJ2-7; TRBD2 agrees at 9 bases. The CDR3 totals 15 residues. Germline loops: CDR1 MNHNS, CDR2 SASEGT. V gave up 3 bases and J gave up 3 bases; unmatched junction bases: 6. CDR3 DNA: TGTGCCAGCAGTGATAGCGGGGGACCCTTCTACGAGCAGTACTTC. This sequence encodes CASSDSGGPFYEQYF.

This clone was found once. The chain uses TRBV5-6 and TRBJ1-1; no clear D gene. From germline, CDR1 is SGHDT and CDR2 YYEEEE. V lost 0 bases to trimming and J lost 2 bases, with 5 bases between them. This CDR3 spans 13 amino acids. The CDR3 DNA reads TGTGCCAGCAGCTTGGCTACTAACACTGAAGCTTTCTTT. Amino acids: CASSLATNTEAFF.

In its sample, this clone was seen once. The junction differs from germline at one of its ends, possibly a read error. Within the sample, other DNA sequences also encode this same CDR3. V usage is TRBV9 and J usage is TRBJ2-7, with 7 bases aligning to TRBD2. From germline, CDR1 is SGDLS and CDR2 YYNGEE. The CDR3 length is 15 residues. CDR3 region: CASSVEGRDHSEQYF. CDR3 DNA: TGTGCCAGCAGCGTTGAGGGGAGGGATCATTCCGAGCAGTATTTC.

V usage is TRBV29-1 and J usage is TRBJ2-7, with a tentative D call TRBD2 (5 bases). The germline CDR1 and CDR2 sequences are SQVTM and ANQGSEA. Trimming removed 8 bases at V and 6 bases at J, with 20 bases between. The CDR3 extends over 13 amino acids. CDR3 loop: CSCLSGKEFEQYF. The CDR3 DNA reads TGCAGCTGCCTTTCGGGGAAGGAGTTCGAGCAGTACTTC.

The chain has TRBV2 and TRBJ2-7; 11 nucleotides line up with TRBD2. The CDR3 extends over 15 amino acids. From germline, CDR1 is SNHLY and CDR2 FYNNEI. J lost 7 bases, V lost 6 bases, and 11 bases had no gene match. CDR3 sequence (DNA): TGTGCCAGCAGCCCTACCCACCTAGCGGGGGGTGAGCAGTACTTC. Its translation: CASSPTHLAGGEQYF.

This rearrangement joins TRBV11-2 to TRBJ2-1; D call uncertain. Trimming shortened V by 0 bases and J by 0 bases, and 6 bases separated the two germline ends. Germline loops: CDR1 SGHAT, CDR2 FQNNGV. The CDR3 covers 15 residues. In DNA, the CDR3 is TGTGCCAGCAGCTTAGAGCGGCCCTCCTACAATGAGCAGTTCTTC. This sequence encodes CASSLERPSYNEQFF.

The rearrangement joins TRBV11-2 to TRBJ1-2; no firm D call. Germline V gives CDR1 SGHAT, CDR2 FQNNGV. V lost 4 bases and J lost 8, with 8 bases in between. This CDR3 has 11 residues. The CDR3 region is CASSYLAGYTF. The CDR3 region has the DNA TGTGCCAGCAGCTACTTGGCGGGCTACACCTTC.

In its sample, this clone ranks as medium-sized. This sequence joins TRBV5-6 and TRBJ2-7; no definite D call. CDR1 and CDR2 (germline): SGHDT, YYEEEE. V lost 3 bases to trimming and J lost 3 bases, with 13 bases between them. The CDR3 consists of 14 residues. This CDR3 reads CASSWNHKYYEQYF. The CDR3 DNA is TGTGCCAGCAGCTGGAATCACAAATACTACGAGCAGTACTTC.

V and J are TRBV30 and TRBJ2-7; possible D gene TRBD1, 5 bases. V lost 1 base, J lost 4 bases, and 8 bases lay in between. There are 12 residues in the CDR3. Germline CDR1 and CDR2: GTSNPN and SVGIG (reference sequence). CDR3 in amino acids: CAWSGTPYEQYF. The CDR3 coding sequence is TGTGCCTGGAGTGGGACACCTTACGAGCAGTACTTC.